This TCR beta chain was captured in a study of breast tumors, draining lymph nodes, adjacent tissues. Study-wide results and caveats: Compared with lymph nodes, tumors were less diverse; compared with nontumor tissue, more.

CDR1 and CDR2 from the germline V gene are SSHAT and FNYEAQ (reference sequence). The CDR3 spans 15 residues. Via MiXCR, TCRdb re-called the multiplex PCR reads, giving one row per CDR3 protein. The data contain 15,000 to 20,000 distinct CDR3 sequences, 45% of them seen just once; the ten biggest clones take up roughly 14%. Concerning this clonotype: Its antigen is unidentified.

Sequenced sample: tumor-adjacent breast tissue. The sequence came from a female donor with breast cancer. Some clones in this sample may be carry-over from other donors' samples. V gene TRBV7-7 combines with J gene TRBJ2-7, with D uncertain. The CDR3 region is CASSSKGAFSCEQYV. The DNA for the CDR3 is TGTGCTAGCAGCTCGAAGGGCGCATTTTCATGCGAGCAGTACGTC.